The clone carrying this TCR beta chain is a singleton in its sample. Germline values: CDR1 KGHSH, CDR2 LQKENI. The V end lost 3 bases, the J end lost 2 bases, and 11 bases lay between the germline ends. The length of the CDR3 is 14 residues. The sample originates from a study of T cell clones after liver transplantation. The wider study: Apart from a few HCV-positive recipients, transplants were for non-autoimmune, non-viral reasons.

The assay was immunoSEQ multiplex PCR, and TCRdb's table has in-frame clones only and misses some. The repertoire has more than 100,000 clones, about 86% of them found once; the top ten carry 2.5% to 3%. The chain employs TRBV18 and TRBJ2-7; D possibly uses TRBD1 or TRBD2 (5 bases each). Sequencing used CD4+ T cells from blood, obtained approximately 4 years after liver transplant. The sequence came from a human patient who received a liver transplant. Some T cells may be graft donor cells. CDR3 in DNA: TGTGCCAGCTCACCTGGGACGGTAACCTACGAGCAGTACTTC. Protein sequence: CASSPGTVTYEQYF.